This TCR beta chain was observed in a study of shared clonotypes between healthy human individuals. In the original analysis: Filtering of immunoSEQ junctional sequences could not match full-length read filtering. Method: immunoSEQ multiplex PCR; TCRdb's copy keeps in-frame clones and lacks some. V and J calls and clone size come straight from that table; D and trimming were deduced from the DNA. The table shows nearly 2 million clones, with about 95% occurring only once. Regarding this clone: An end of the junction does not agree with germline; a read error may underlie this.

From germline, CDR1 is SSHAT and CDR2 FNYEAQ (reference sequence). The CDR3 sequence is 13 residues long. CD45RO-negative, CCR7-positively selected cells formed the naive CD8 fraction, excluding terminally differentiated effector memory CD45RA+ cells. The study drew all its donors from Caucasian adults living in Nashville, Tennessee. The sequence was collected from a man in his late teens or twenties in good health. This chain links TRBV7-7 with TRBJ1-1; D uncertain. Sequencing used naive CD8+ T cells sorted from blood. The CDR3 loop is CASSWGMNTEAFF. The CDR3 DNA follows: TGTGCTAGCAGCTGGGGTATGAACACTGAAGCTTTCTTT.